This TCR beta chain emerged from a study of blood T cell repertoires in COVID-19. About the study: Italy, Spain and the United States were the sources of the convalescent and acute COVID-19 samples. PBMCs, B-cell-depleted T cells, or T cells provided the cDNA or gDNA that made up the material.

In the authors' methods: Amplified reference gene primers provided the basis for estimating nucleated cell counts. The protocol was immunoSEQ multiplex PCR, while the TCRdb copy is restricted to in-frame clones and leaves out a portion. V and J calls plus clone size are reproduced from that table; the DNA served to infer D and trimming. The sample gives about 54,000 clones, roughly 85% of which show up once; approximately 5% is in the top ten. The J segment lost 5 bases and the V segment lost 5 bases, leaving 7 bases of the junction unmatched. This CDR3 has 15 residues. Germline V gene data show CDR1 as SEHNR and CDR2 as FQNEAQ (reference sequence).

The V gene is TRBV7-9, the J gene TRBJ2-3, with 10 bases that match TRBD2. The source of this sequence is a human donor in a cohort sampled during active COVID-19. Sequenced: peripheral blood. The CDR3 sequence is CASSRTSGTLDTQYF. The CDR3 nucleotides read TGTGCCAGCAGCCGGACTAGCGGTACTTTAGATACGCAGTATTTT.